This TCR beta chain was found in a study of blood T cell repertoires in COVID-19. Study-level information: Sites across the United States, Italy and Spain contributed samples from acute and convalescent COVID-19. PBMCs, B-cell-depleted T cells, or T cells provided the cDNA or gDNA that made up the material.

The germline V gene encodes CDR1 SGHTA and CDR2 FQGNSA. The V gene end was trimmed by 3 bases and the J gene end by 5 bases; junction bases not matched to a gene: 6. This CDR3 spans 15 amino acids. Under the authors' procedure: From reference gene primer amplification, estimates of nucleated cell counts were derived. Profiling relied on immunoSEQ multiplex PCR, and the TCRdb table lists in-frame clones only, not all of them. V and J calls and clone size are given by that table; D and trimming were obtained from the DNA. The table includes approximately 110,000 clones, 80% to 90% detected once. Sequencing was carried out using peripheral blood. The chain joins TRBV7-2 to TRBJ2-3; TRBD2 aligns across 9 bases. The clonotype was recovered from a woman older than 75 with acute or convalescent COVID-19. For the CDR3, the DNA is TGTGCCAGCAGCTTTAGCGGGGGCGGGGTAGATACGCAGTATTTT. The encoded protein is CASSFSGGGVDTQYF.